The clone carrying this TCR beta chain was detected ten times or more. This sample stems from a study of T cells in Graves' hyperthyroidism and ophthalmopathy. The trim removed 4 bases at V and 5 bases at J, leaving 2 bases unmatched. CDR1 is SGHAT, CDR2 FQDESV, per germline (reference sequence). This CDR3 comprises 13 residues. There were TCR beta CDR3 regions amplified from RNA transcripts. HTBI primers were employed in a first-round RT-PCR of the TCR CDR3. TCRdb processed the multiplex PCR reads anew with MiXCR; each CDR3 protein has one entry. Among a few hundred thousand distinct CDR3 sequences, about 18% were seen once, and the ten largest hold less than 45%.

V gene TRBV11-1 combines with J gene TRBJ2-4; 7 positions agree with TRBD2. The clonotype comes from a man between 18 and 35 years old with Graves' ophthalmopathy. Sequencing was carried out using blood. CDR3 sequence reads: CASSWDYQNIQYF. The CDR3 DNA sequence: TGTGCCAGCAGCTGGGACTACCAAAACATTCAGTACTTC.